The entry that follows covers one T cell receptor beta chain sequence. These data are taken from a study of blood T cell repertoires in COVID-19. Study-level background: The United States, Italy and Spain provided the acute and convalescent COVID-19 samples.

From germline, CDR1 is SGHTA and CDR2 FQGNSA. Trimming removed 0 bases at V and 7 bases at J, with 12 bases between. This CDR3 region has 15 residues. Profiled with immunoSEQ multiplex PCR; TCRdb holds only in-frame clones, not every one. The sample lists about 250,000 clones; approximately 86% were seen once. Source material: peripheral blood. The chain carries TRBV7-2 and TRBJ1-4; D is unresolved. The receptor's source is an older man with acute or convalescent COVID-19. In nucleotides, the CDR3 is TGTGCCAGCAGCTTAGCCGTCGAGGCACTTGAAAAACTGTTTTTT. It specifies CASSLAVEALEKLFF. Variable domain in full (rest from reference TRBV7-2 and TRBJ1-4): GAGVSQSPSNKVTEKGKDVELRCDPISGHTALYWYRQSLGQGLEFLIYFQGNSAPDKSGLPSDRFSAERTGGSVSTLTIQRTQQEDSAVYLCASSLAVEALEKLFFGSGTQLSVL.